This T cell receptor beta chain was obtained from a study of OX40 agonist ivuxolimab in advanced cancers. Study-level background: Ivuxolimab, which patients received intravenously every 2 weeks, was dosed at 0.01 to 10 mg/kg. One patient with hepatocellular carcinoma and two with cutaneous melanoma, three in all, had partial responses.

V was trimmed by 7 bases and J by 1 base, leaving 12 bases between them. The CDR3 is made up of 14 amino acids. The germline CDR1 and CDR2 sequences are SNHLY and FYNNEI. Study observations and caveats: The study did not work out the antigen specificity of the expanded peripheral T cells.

Profiling relied on immunoSEQ multiplex PCR, and the TCRdb table lists in-frame clones only, not all of them. The sample yields over 50,000 clones, more than 65% seen once. In its sample, this clone was seen once. Its specificity is not known. This clonotype was obtained from an adult with an advanced solid tumor such as melanoma, head and neck, liver or kidney cancer. Material: CD4+ or CD8+ T cells sorted from blood, obtained in a trial of the OX40 agonist ivuxolimab. The chain joins TRBV2 to TRBJ2-3; possibly TRBD1 for D (5 bases). This CDR3 is CASIQERGTDTQYF. The CDR3 coding sequence is TGTGCCAGCATACAGGAGCGCGGCACAGATACGCAGTATTTT.